Detailed here is one T cell receptor (beta chain). Its target is unknown. This sample is drawn from a study of cytomegalovirus exposure and HLA in healthy donors. Study context: HLA-typed donors contributed about 85 million unique TCRs, which were held in an early data release.

The study's findings and limits: Reports indicate that TCR beta sequences accurately predicted the HLA-A and HLA-B alleles of most subjects. In a later analysis, most CMV-associated TCR beta chains appeared HLA-restricted. A later analysis reportedly identified an Asian-associated ancestry cluster as carrying fewer N-insertions than the 666-donor mean.

Vbeta (60) and Jbeta (13) primers were used in the PCR. Profiled with immunoSEQ multiplex PCR; TCRdb holds only in-frame clones, not every one. The sample has under 130,000 clones, about 80% seen once; the top ten hold 2.6%. Germline CDR1 reads SGHRS; CDR2 reads YFSETQ. The J segment lost 2 bases and the V segment lost 7 bases, leaving 13 bases of the junction unmatched. This CDR3 region has 16 residues. Specimen: PBMCs. The sequence was collected from a man over 45 in good health and CMV-seropositive. This chain links TRBV5-1 with TRBJ2-3, with TRBD1 matching over 7 bases. The CDR3 DNA follows: TGCGCCAGCGGAACAGGGGACCTCAGGGACACAGATACGCAGTATTTT. Amino acids: CASGTGDLRDTDTQYF.